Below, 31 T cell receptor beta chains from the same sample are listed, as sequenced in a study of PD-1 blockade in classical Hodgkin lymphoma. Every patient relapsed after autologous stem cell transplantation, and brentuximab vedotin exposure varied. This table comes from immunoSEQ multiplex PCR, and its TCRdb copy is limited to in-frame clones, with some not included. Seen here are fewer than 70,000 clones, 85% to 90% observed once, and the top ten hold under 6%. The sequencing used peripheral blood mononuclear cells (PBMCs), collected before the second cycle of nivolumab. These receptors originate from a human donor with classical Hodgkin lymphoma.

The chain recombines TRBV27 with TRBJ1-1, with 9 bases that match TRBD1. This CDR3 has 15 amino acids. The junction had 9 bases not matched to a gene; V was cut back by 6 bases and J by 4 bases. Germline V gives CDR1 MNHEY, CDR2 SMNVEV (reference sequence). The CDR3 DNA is TGTGCCAGCAGCTGGGGGGGACAGGGAGCCACTGAAGCTTTCTTT. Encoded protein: CASSWGGQGATEAFF.

The CDR3, as DNA: TGCGCCAGCAGCCCCCCGACAGCCTACAATGAGCAGTTCTTC. Its protein product is CASSPPTAYNEQFF. The V gene is TRBV5-1, the J gene TRBJ2-1, with D possibly TRBD1 on 5 matching bases. The CDR3 is 14 residues long. V gave up 4 bases and J gave up 2 bases, with 10 bases separating them. Germline V gene lookup returns CDR1 SGHRS and CDR2 YFSETQ.

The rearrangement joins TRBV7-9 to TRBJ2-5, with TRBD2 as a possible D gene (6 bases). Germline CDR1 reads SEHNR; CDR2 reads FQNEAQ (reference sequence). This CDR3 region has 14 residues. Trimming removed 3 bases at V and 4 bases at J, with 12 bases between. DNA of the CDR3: TGTGCCAGCAGCTTCCCCGGCGGGGTAGAGACCCAGTACTTC. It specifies CASSFPGGVETQYF.

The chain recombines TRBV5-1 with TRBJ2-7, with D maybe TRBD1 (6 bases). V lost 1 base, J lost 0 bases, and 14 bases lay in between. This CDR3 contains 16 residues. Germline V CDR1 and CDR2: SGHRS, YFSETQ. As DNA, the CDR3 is TGCGCCAGCAGCTTGCTAACCCGGGACACCTCCTACGAGCAGTACTTC. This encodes CASSLLTRDTSYEQYF.

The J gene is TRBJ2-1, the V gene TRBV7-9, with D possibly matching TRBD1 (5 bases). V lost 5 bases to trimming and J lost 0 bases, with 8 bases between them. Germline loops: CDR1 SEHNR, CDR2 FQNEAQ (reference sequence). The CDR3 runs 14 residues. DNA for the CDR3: TGTGCCAGCAGCCAAGACAGCTCCTACAATGAGCAGTTCTTC. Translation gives CASSQDSSYNEQFF.

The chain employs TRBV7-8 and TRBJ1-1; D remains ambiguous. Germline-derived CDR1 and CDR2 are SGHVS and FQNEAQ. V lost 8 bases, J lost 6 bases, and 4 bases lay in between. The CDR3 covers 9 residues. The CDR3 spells CASVPEAFF. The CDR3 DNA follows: TGTGCCAGCGTCCCTGAAGCTTTCTTT.

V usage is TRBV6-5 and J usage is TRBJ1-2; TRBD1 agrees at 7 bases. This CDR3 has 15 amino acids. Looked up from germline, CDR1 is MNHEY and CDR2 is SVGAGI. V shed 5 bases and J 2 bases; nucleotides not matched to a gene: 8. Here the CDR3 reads CASSGTGQTNYGYTF. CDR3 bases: TGTGCCAGCAGTGGGACGGGACAGACCAACTATGGCTACACCTTC.

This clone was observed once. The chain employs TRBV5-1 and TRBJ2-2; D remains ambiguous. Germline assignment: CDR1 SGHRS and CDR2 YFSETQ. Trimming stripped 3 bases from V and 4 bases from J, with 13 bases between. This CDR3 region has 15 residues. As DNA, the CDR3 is TGCGCCAGCAGCTCCGGACCGGCTGGCACCGGGGAGCTGTTTTTT. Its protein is CASSSGPAGTGELFF.

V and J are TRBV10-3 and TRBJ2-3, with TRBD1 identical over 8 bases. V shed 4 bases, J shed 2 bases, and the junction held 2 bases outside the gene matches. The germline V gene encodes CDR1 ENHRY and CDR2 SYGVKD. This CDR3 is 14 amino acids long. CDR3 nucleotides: TGTGCCATCAGTGGACAGGGGAACACAGATACGCAGTATTTT. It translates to CAISGQGNTDTQYF.

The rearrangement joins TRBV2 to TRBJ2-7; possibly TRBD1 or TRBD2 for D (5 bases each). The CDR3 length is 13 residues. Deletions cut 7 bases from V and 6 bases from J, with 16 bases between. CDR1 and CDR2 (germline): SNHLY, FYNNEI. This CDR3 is CASTREQGAEQYF. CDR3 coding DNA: TGTGCCAGCACCCGGGAACAAGGGGCCGAGCAGTACTTC.

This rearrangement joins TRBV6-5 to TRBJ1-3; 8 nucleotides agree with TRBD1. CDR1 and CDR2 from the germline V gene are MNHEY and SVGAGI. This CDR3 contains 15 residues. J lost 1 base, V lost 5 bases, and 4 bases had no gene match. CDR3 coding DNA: TGTGCCAGCAGTCCTCGGACAGGGTCTGGAAACACCATATATTTT. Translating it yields CASSPRTGSGNTIYF.

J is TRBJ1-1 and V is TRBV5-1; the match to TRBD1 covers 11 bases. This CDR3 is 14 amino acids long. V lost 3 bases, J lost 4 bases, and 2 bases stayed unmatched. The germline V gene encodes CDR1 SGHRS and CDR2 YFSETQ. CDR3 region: CASSSGTGGTEAFF. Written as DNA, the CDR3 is TGCGCCAGCAGCTCCGGGACAGGGGGCACTGAAGCTTTCTTT.

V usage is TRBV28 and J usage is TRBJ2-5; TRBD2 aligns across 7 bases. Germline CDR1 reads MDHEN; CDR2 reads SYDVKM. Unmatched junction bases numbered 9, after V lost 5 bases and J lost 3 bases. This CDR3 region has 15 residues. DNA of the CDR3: TGTGCCAGCAGTGGGGGGGGAGCAGGAAAAGAGACCCAGTACTTC. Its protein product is CASSGGGAGKETQYF.

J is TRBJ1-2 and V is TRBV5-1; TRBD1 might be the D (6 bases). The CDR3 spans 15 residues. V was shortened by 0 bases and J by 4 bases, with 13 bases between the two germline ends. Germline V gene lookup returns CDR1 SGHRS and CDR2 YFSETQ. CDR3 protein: CASSLDRTDAYGYTF. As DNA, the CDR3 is TGCGCCAGCAGCTTGGACAGGACAGATGCCTATGGCTACACCTTC.

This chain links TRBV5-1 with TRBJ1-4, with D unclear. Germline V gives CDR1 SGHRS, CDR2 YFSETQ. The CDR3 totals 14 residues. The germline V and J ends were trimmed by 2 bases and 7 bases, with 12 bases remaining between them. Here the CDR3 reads CASSFGGSGEKLFF. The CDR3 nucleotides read TGCGCCAGCAGCTTTGGTGGATCAGGTGAAAAACTGTTTTTT.

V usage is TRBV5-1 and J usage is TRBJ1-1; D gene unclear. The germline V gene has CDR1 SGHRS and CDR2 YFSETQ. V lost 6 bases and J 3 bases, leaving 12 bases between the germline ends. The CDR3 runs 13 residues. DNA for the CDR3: TGCGCCAGCAAGGAGACAACGGACACTGAAGCTTTCTTT. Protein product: CASKETTDTEAFF.

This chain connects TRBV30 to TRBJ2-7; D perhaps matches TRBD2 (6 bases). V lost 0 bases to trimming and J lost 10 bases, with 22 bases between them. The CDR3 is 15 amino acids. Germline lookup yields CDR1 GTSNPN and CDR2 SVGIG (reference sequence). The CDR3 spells CAWSVPGRDALGQYF. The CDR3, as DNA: TGTGCCTGGAGTGTACCCGGGAGAGACGCCTTGGGACAGTACTTC.

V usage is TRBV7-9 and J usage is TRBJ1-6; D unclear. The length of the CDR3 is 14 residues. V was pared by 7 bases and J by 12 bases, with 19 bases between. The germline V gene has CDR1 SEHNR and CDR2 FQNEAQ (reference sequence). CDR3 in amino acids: CASTPAWTFGPLHF. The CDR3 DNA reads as TGTGCCAGCACCCCCGCATGGACTTTTGGACCCCTCCACTTT. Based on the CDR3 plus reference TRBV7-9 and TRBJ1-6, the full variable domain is DTGVSQNPRHKITKRGQNVTFRCDPISEHNRLYWYRQTLGQGPEFLTYFQNEAQLEKSRLLSDRFSAERPKGSFSTLEIQRTEQGDSAMYLCASTPAWTFGPLHFGNGTRLTVT.

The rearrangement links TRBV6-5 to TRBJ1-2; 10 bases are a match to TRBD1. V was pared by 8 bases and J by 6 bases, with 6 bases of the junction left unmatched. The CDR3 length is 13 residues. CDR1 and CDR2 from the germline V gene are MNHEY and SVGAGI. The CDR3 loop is CASRLTGGDGYTF. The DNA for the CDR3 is TGTGCCAGCCGCTTGACAGGGGGCGATGGCTACACCTTC.

The DNA of the CDR3 is TGTGCCAGCTCACCAGGGACAGGGGGGCCTGAAGCTTTCTTT. Its translation: CASSPGTGGPEAFF. The gene calls are TRBV18 and TRBJ1-1; TRBD1 aligns across 11 bases. Trimming at V came to 2 bases and at J to 6 bases, leaving 2 bases not matched to a gene. CDR1 KGHSH and CDR2 LQKENI come from the germline V gene. This CDR3 region has 14 residues. Looking up the rest from reference TRBV18 and TRBJ1-1 gives the full variable domain: NAGVMQNPRHLVRRRGQEARLRCSPMKGHSHVYWYRQLPEEGLKFMVYLQKENIIDESGMPKERFSAEFPKEGPSILRIQQVVRGDSAAYFCASSPGTGGPEAFFGQGTRLTVV.

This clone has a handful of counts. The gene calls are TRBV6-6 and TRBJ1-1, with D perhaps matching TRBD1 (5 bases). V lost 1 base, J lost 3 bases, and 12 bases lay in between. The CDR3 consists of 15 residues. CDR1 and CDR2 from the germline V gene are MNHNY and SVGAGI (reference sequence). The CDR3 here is CASSYYGTRDTEAFF. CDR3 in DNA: TGTGCCAGCAGTTACTATGGGACGAGGGACACTGAAGCTTTCTTT.

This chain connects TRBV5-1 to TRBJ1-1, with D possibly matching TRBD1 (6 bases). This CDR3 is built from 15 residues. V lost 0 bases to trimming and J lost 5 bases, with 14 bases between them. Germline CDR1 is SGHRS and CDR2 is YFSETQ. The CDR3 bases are TGCGCCAGCAGCTTGGTGGGGGGCTCAGAGACTGAAGCTTTCTTT. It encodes CASSLVGGSETEAFF.

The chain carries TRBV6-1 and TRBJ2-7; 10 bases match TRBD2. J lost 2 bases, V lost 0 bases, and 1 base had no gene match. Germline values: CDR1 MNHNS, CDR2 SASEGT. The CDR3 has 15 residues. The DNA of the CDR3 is TGTGCCAGCAGTGAAGCCAGCGGGGGGGCCTACGAGCAGTACTTC. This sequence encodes CASSEASGGAYEQYF.

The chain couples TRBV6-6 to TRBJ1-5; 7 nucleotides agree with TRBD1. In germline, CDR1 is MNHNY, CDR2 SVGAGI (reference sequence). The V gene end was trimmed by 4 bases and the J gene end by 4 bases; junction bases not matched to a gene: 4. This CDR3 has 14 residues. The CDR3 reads CASSFGTVNQPQHF. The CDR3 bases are TGTGCCAGCAGTTTCGGGACAGTTAATCAGCCCCAGCATTTT.

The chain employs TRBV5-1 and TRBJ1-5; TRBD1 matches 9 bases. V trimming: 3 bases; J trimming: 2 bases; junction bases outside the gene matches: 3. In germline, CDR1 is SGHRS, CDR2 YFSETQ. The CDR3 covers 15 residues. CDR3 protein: CASSSTGGGNQPQHF. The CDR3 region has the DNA TGCGCCAGCAGCTCGACAGGGGGAGGCAATCAGCCCCAGCATTTT.

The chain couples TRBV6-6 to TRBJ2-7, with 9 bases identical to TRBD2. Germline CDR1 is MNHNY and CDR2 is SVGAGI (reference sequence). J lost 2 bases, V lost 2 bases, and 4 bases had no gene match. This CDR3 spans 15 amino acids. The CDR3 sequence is CASSYGAGGTYEQYF. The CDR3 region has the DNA TGTGCCAGCAGTTACGGGGCGGGGGGGACCTACGAGCAGTACTTC.

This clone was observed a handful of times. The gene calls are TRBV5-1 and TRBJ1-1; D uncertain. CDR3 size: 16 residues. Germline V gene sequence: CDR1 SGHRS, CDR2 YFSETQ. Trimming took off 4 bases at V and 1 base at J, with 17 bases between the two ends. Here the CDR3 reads CASSVGEGAGNTEAFF. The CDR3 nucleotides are TGCGCCAGCAGCGTTGGGGAGGGAGCTGGGAACACTGAAGCTTTCTTT.

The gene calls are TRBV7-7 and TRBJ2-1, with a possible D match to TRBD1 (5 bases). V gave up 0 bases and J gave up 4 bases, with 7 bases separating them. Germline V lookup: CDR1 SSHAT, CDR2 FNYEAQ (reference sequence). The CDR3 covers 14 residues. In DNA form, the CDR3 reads TGTGCCAGCAGCTTAGCAGGGGCTTACAATGAGCAGTTCTTC. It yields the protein CASSLAGAYNEQFF.

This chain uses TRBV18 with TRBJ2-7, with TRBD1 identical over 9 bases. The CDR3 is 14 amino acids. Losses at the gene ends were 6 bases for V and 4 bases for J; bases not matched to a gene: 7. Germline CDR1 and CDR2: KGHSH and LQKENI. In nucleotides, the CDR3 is TGTGCCAGCTCGGGTGGGACAGGGCAATACGAGCAGTACTTC. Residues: CASSGGTGQYEQYF.

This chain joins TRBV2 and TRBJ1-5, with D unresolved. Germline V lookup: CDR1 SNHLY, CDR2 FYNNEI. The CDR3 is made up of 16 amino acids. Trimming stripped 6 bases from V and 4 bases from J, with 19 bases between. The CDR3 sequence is CASRESSQPPNQPQHF. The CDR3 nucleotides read TGTGCCAGCAGGGAGTCTTCGCAGCCCCCGAATCAGCCCCAGCATTTT. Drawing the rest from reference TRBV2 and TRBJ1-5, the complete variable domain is EPEVTQTPSHQVTQMGQEVILRCVPISNHLYFYWYRQILGQKVEFLVSFYNNEISEKSEIFDDQFSVERPDGSNFTLKIRSTKLEDSAMYFCASRESSQPPNQPQHFGDGTRLSIL.

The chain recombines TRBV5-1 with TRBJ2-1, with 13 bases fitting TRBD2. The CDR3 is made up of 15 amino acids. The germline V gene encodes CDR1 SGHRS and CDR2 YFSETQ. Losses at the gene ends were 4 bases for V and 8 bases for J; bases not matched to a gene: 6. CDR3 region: CASSGGLAGVHEQFF. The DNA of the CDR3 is TGCGCCAGCAGCGGCGGACTAGCGGGGGTTCATGAGCAGTTCTTC.